The 13 T cell receptor beta chains reported below all come from one sample, sequenced in a study of patients and donors after allogeneic stem cell transplantation. A single record per CDR3 protein comes from TCRdb applying MiXCR to the RT-PCR reads. The repertoire consists of about 960,000 distinct CDR3 sequences, with approximately 19% occurring once and the leading ten covering roughly 6%. Sequencing used blood, either unsorted or a sorted T cell fraction (not recorded which). Receptors originate from a human donor who was either an allogeneic HSCT recipient or a stem cell or donor lymphocyte infusion donor (not recorded which). It is not recorded whose cells these are; they may come from a transplant donor.

This chain connects TRBV20-1 to TRBJ2-3; 13 nucleotides match TRBD2. From germline, CDR1 is DFQATT and CDR2 SNEGSKA (reference sequence). J gave up 4 bases and V 8 bases, and 6 bases lay outside the gene matches. CDR3 length equals 14 residues. CDR3 sequence: CSIITSGRADTQYF. For the CDR3, the DNA is TGCAGTATCATAACTAGCGGGAGGGCAGATACGCAGTATTTT.

This chain uses TRBV4-2 with TRBJ1-6; D perhaps matches TRBD1 (6 bases). The CDR3 runs 14 residues. The germline gives CDR1 LGHNA, CDR2 YNFKEQ. V lost 8 bases and J lost 8, with 16 bases in between. The CDR3 DNA is TGTGCCAGCGACCCGGGACATGGGGATTCACCCCTCCACTTT. This encodes CASDPGHGDSPLHF.

V usage is TRBV12-3 or TRBV12-4 and J usage is TRBJ2-3; 14 bases are shared with TRBD2. Germline trimming cut 6 bases from V and 2 bases from J; bases unmatched to any gene: 13. The CDR3 is 19 residues long. The CDR3 coding sequence is TGTGCCAGCAGCCGCCGGGCCGGGACTAGCGGGGGTTACACAGATACGCAGTATTTT. The encoded protein is CASSRRAGTSGGYTDTQYF.

V is TRBV9 and J is TRBJ2-7; 8 bases align to TRBD2. V was pared by 0 bases and J by 6 bases, with 8 bases of the junction left unmatched. CDR3 length equals 15 residues. The germline CDR1 and CDR2 sequences are SGDLS and YYNGEE. The CDR3 reads CASSVGAGVGGEQYF. CDR3 nucleotide sequence: TGTGCCAGCAGCGTAGGAGCGGGAGTAGGGGGCGAGCAGTACTTC.

The sample holds one count of this clonotype. V usage is TRBV15 and J usage is TRBJ1-1; possible D gene TRBD1, 6 bases. V dropped 0 bases and J dropped 3 bases, with 8 bases sitting between them. From germline, CDR1 is LNHNV and CDR2 YYDKDF (reference sequence). This CDR3 is 14 amino acids long. CDR3 loop: CATSRDKGDTEAFF. CDR3 nucleotide sequence: TGTGCCACCAGCAGAGATAAGGGGGACACTGAAGCTTTCTTT.

The rearrangement joins TRBV5-4 to TRBJ2-2, with TRBD2 matching over 10 bases. The CDR3 totals 17 residues. V lost 4 bases and J lost 2; bases outside the gene matches: 8. Per the germline V gene, CDR1 is SGHNT and CDR2 is YYREEE (reference sequence). The CDR3 nucleotides are TGTGCCAGCAGCCCCCGGACTAGCGGCCTAAACACCGGGGAGCTGTTTTTT. It encodes CASSPRTSGLNTGELFF.

The rearrangement uses TRBV11-3 and TRBJ2-3; 14 bases are shared with TRBD2. This CDR3 comprises 17 residues. CDR1 and CDR2 (germline): SGHNT, YENEEA. Germline trimming cut 3 bases from V and 4 bases from J; bases unmatched to any gene: 6. The CDR3 loop is CASSLAGTSGGSDTQYF. In nucleotides, the CDR3 is TGTGCCAGCAGCTTGGCCGGGACTAGCGGGGGATCAGATACGCAGTATTTT.

The chain joins TRBV29-1 to TRBJ2-2; D gene uncertain. This CDR3 has 16 amino acids. In germline, CDR1 is SQVTM, CDR2 ANQGSEA. Trimming removed 2 bases from V and 5 bases from J, with 18 bases in between. The CDR3 DNA reads as TGCAGCGTTGAATATGGGCAGAGAGGCGAAACCGGGGAGCTGTTTTTT. It specifies CSVEYGQRGETGELFF.

This clonotype was seen more than once but under ten times. CDR3: CASSQDRETNEKLFF. CDR3 in DNA: TGCGCCAGCAGCCAAGATCGGGAGACTAATGAAAAACTGTTTTTT. The chain couples TRBV4-3 to TRBJ1-4; no reliable D call. V lost 0 bases and J 2 bases, leaving 7 bases between the germline ends. CDR1 and CDR2 from the germline V gene are LGHNA and YSLEER. The CDR3 contains 15 residues.

A few counts support this clonotype. The chain has TRBV12-3 or TRBV12-4 and TRBJ1-5; no clear D. V was clipped by 5 bases and J by 2 bases, with 10 bases between them. This CDR3 region has 14 residues. The CDR3 sequence is CASSAGLRNQPQHF. CDR3 nucleotides: TGTGCCAGCAGTGCGGGGTTGCGCAATCAGCCCCAGCATTTT.

This clonotype has a handful of counts. This sequence joins TRBV5-1 and TRBJ2-5; TRBD2 is a possible D gene (6 bases). The CDR3 sequence is 14 residues long. Germline CDR1 and CDR2: SGHRS and YFSETQ. V was pared by 5 bases and J by 2 bases, with 13 bases between. Here the CDR3 reads CASRAGGAQETQYF. CDR3 DNA sequence: TGCGCCAGCAGGGCCGGCGGGGCTCAAGAGACCCAGTACTTC.

The genes are TRBV29-1 and TRBJ2-1; D uncertain. Per the germline V gene, CDR1 is SQVTM and CDR2 is ANQGSEA. V was shortened by 3 bases and J by 8 bases, with 17 bases between the two germline ends. CDR3 length: 14 residues. CDR3 region: CSVEMSGLFHEQFF. In DNA, the CDR3 is TGCAGCGTTGAGATGTCGGGCCTCTTCCATGAGCAGTTCTTC.

This clonotype came up a few times. This sequence joins TRBV6-1 and TRBJ1-4; D is unclear. V was clipped by 7 bases and J by 0 bases, with 9 bases between them. CDR3 size: 14 residues. CDR1 is MNHNS, CDR2 SASEGT, per germline. The CDR3 DNA reads TGTGCCAGCAAACCGACTGCAACTAATGAAAAACTGTTTTTT. Translating gives CASKPTATNEKLFF.